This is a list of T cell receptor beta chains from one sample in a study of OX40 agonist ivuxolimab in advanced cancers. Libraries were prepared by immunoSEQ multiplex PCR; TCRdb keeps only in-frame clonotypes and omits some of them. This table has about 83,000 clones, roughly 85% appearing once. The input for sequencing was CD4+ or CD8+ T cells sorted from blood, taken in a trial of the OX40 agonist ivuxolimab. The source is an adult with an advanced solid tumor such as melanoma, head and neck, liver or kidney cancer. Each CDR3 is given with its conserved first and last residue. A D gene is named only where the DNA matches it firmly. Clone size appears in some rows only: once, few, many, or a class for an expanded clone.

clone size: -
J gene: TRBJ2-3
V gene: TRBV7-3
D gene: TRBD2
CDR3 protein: CASSLSGGAGTDTQYF
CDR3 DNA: TGTGCCAGCAGCCTCAGCGGGGGGGCCGGCACAGATACGCAGTATTTT

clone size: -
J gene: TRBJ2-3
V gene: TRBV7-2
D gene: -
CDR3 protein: CASSAPLGDGTDTQYF
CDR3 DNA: TGTGCCAGCAGCGCCCCACTGGGGGACGGCACAGATACGCAGTATTTT

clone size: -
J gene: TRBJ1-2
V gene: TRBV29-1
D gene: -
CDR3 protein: CSVVQGLNDGYTF
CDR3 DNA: TGCAGCGTTGTCCAGGGTTTGAACGATGGCTACACCTTC

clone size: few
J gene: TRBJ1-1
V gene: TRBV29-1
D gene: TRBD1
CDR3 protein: CSVEAGGSAFF
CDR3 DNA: TGCAGCGTGGAGGCAGGGGGCTCGGCTTTCTTT

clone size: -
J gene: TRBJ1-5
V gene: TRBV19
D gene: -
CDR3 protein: CASSIRAESNQPQHF
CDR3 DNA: TGTGCCAGTAGTATACGGGCAGAAAGCAATCAGCCCCAGCATTTT

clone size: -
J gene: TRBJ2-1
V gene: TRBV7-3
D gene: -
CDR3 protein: CASSLLSSKGYNEQFF
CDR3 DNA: TGTGCCAGCAGCTTACTAAGTTCGAAGGGTTACAATGAGCAGTTCTTC

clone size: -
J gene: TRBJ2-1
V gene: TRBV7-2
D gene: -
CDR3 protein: CASSSSLGSNEQFF
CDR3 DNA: TGTGCCAGCAGCTCATCCCTGGGGTCAAATGAGCAGTTCTTC

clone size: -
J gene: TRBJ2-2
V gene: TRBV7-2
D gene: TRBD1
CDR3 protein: CASSFGQGAFGELFF
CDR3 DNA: TGTGCCAGCAGCTTCGGACAGGGAGCTTTCGGGGAGCTGTTTTTT

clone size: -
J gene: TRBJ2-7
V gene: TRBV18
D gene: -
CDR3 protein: CASSPDADEQYF
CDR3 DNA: TGTGCCAGCTCACCCGACGCGGACGAGCAGTACTTC

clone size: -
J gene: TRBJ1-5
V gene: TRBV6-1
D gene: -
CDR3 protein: CASGGGGGSNQPQHF
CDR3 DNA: TGTGCCAGCGGGGGCGGGGGGGGCAGCAATCAGCCCCAGCATTTT